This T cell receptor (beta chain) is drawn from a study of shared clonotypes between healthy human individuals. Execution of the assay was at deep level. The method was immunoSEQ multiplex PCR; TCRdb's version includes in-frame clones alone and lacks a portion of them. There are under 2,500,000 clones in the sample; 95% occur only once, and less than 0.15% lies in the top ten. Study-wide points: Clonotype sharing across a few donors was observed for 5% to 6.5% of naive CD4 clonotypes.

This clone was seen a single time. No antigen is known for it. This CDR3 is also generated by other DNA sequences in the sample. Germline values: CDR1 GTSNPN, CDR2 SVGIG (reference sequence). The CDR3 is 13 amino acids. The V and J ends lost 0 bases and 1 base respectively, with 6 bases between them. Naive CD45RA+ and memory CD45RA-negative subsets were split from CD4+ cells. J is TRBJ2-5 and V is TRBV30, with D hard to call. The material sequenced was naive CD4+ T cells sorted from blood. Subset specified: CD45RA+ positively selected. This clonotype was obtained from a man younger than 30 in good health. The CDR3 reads CAWSVRTQETQYF. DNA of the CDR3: TGTGCCTGGAGTGTCCGCACCCAAGAGACCCAGTACTTC.